This T cell receptor beta chain is drawn from a study of neurological immune-mediated disorders. Study-level findings and limits: The most TCR clonal expansion was seen in HTLV-1-associated myelopathy, and the least was seen in multiple sclerosis, which fell below healthy controls.

From germline, CDR1 is SGHAT and CDR2 FQNNGV. V lost 7 bases and J 6 bases, leaving 19 bases between the germline ends. The CDR3 is 15 amino acids. This clonotype was seen ten or more times. The antigen is unknown. TCRdb analysed the 5' RACE reads with MiXCR anew, one entry per CDR3 protein. This table has 30,000 to 45,000 distinct CDR3 sequences, 11% appearing once. The sequenced sample was CD4+ T cells from blood. This receptor was identified in a woman in her twenties or thirties with HTLV-1-associated myelopathy (HAM/TSP). V gene TRBV11-2 combines with J gene TRBJ2-1; tentative D call: TRBD2 (5 bases). The CDR3 coding sequence is TGTGCCAGCAACCCGTCCCGAGGGATGGGCAATGAGCAGTTCTTC. Translating gives CASNPSRGMGNEQFF.